Sequencing of this TCR beta chain was carried out in a study of molecular identifiers for immune sequencing clone quantification. This CDR3 region has 14 residues. The germline V gene encodes CDR1 SEHNR and CDR2 FQNEAQ (reference sequence). The V end lost 8 bases, the J end lost 1 base, and 12 bases lay between the germline ends. This clonotype was counted many times. TCRdb used MiXCR to reprocess the PCR reads, holding one entry per CDR3 protein. Among 60,000 to 75,000 distinct CDR3 sequences listed, about a fifth were seen once. CD8+CD4-CCR7+CD45RA+ cells were sorted as naive CD8 T cells. The receptor was isolated from a human donor in good health. Some libraries in this study had Jurkat cell RNA spiked in. The V gene is TRBV7-9, the J gene TRBJ1-5; D is undetermined. The sequenced sample consisted of naive CD8+ T cells from blood, with Jurkat cell RNA spiked in. Sample subset: FACS-sorted CD8+CD4-CCR7+CD45RA+ naive T cells. CDR3 protein: CASDSTKSNQPQHF. The CDR3 DNA sequence: TGTGCCAGCGATTCGACGAAGAGCAATCAGCCCCAGCATTTT.